This TCR beta chain was sequenced during a study of blood T cell repertoires in COVID-19. Whole-study context: Whether acute or convalescent, the COVID-19 samples came from the United States, Italy and Spain.

This clone was found a few times. Measured with immunoSEQ multiplex PCR; TCRdb has only the in-frame clones, and not every one. Seen here are roughly 76,000 clones, about four fifths observed once, and the top ten hold about a third. This CDR3 has 12 amino acids. V gave up 6 bases and J gave up 11 bases; unmatched junction bases: 9. Looked up from germline, CDR1 is MGHRA and CDR2 is YSYEKL. The clonotype comes from a woman in her 70s with acute or convalescent COVID-19. The rearrangement links TRBV4-1 to TRBJ1-1; the match to TRBD1 covers 7 bases. The sample comprised peripheral blood. The CDR3 region has the DNA TGCGCCAGCAGGAATCCGGGACAGATGGCTTTCTTT. Its protein product is CASRNPGQMAFF.